This is a list of T cell receptor beta chains from one sample in a study of T cells in Graves' hyperthyroidism and ophthalmopathy. TCRdb used MiXCR to reprocess the multiplex PCR reads, holding one entry per CDR3 protein. The sample lists nearly 750,000 distinct CDR3 sequences; approximately 40% were seen once. The sequenced sample consisted of blood. These receptors came from a woman aged 40 to 50 with Graves' hyperthyroidism. Each CDR3 is given with its conserved first and last residue. The D gene is left open where the match is weak. Size tells how often a clone was seen (once, few, many) or the class of an expanded clone, and some rows leave it out.

D: .
size: few
V: TRBV12-3/TRBV12-4
J: TRBJ1-1
length: 12
DNA: TGTGCCAGTGGGGGGGGTGGCACTGAAGCTTTCTTT
CDR3: CASGGGGTEAFF

D: .
size: many
V: TRBV2
J: TRBJ1-2
length: 14
DNA: TGTGCCAGCAGTGCTCTCGGGGTTGAGGTTGGCTACACCTTC
CDR3: CASSALGVEVGYTF

D: .
size: .
V: TRBV10-3
J: TRBJ1-1
length: 11
DNA: TGTGCCGCCAGGGAGAACACTGAAGCTTTCTTT
CDR3: CAARENTEAFF

D: .
size: .
V: TRBV7-2
J: TRBJ2-1
length: 13
DNA: TGTGCCAGCAGCTTAGGGAACTACAATGAGCAGTTCTTC
CDR3: CASSLGNYNEQFF

D: TRBD1
size: .
V: TRBV7-2
J: TRBJ1-6
length: 15
DNA: TGTGCCTGGAGTGTACCAGGGGGTTATAATTCACCCCTCCACTTT
CDR3: CAWSVPGGYNSPLHF

D: .
size: few
V: TRBV27
J: TRBJ1-5
length: 13
DNA: TGTGCCAGCAGCAAAGGCTGCAATCAGCCCCAGCATTTT
CDR3: CASSKGCNQPQHF

D: .
size: many
V: TRBV7-8
J: TRBJ2-7
length: 11
DNA: TGTGCCAGCAGCTTGATGAACGAGCAGTACTTC
CDR3: CASSLMNEQYF

D: .
size: .
V: TRBV6-5
J: TRBJ2-7
length: 15
DNA: TGTGCCATCAGTTACTCGAATCAGGGTTACTACGAGCAGTACTTC
CDR3: CAISYSNQGYYEQYF

D: TRBD2
size: .
V: TRBV7-2
J: TRBJ2-2
length: 16
DNA: TGTGCCAGCAGCCCCGAGGGACTAGCGGGAACCGGGGAGCTGTTTTTT
CDR3: CASSPEGLAGTGELFF

D: .
size: many
V: TRBV6-5
J: TRBJ1-1
length: 13
DNA: TGTGCCAGCTCAGCGGGCCGACAGACTAAAGCTTTCTTT
CDR3: CASSAGRQTKAFF

D: .
size: few
V: TRBV19
J: TRBJ2-6
length: 15
DNA: TGTGCCAGTAGTTCGACGCACACTGGGGCCAACGTCCTGACTTTC
CDR3: CASSSTHTGANVLTF

D: .
size: .
V: TRBV6-6
J: TRBJ1-5
length: 13
DNA: TGTGCCAGCGGCAAACAGATCAATCAGCCCCAGCATTTT
CDR3: CASGKQINQPQHF

D: .
size: .
V: TRBV2
J: TRBJ2-7
length: 11
DNA: TGTGCCAGCAGTGATTCTCCAAGACCTGGCTTC
CDR3: CASSDSPRPGF

D: TRBD1
size: .
V: TRBV6-5
J: TRBJ1-2
length: 15
DNA: TGTGCCAGCAGTACGACCCGGGACAGGAAAAGTGGCTACACCTTC
CDR3: CASSTTRDRKSGYTF

D: .
size: .
V: TRBV7-6
J: TRBJ1-6
length: 15
DNA: TGTGCCAGCTCATCAGATGGCGGCGTGGGTTCACCCCTCCACTTT
CDR3: CASSSDGGVGSPLHF

D: .
size: many
V: TRBV2
J: TRBJ2-7
length: 10
DNA: TGTGCCAGCAGTACCTACGAGCAGTACTTC
CDR3: CASSTYEQYF

D: .
size: .
V: TRBV29-1
J: TRBJ2-2
length: 15
DNA: TGCAGCGTTGAAGTAGTGTATGGGCCCACCGAGGAGCTGTTTTTT
CDR3: CSVEVVYGPTEELFF

D: TRBD1
size: .
V: TRBV6-2/TRBV6-3
J: TRBJ1-2
length: 13
DNA: TGTGCCAGCAGTACCTCAGGGGGTGGAGGCTACACCTTC
CDR3: CASSTSGGGGYTF

D: TRBD1
size: many
V: TRBV10-3
J: TRBJ1-2
length: 15
DNA: TGTGCCATCAGTGAGTTGAATCAGGGGGACTATGGCTACACCTTC
CDR3: CAISELNQGDYGYTF

D: .
size: many
V: TRBV9
J: TRBJ1-5
length: 14
DNA: TGTGCCAGCAGCTTACGGGGGGCAGGGCAGCCCCAGCATTTT
CDR3: CASSLRGAGQPQHF

D: .
size: many
V: TRBV13
J: TRBJ1-4
length: 14
DNA: TGTGCCAGCAGCCTCGGGACCGTGGAAGAAAAACTGTTTTTT
CDR3: CASSLGTVEEKLFF

D: .
size: .
V: TRBV30
J: TRBJ1-2
length: 12
DNA: TGTGCCTGCGACAGATCTAACTATGGCTACACCTTC
CDR3: CACDRSNYGYTF

D: .
size: few
V: TRBV7-9
J: TRBJ1-1
length: 14
DNA: TGTGCCAGCAGCCCCGAGAGGGGTGACACTGAAGCTTTCTTT
CDR3: CASSPERGDTEAFF

D: .
size: .
V: TRBV19
J: TRBJ1-1
length: 13
DNA: TGTGCCAGTACCATCGGTGGGGTTAGTGAAGCTTTCTTT
CDR3: CASTIGGVSEAFF

D: TRBD2
size: many
V: TRBV12-3/TRBV12-4
J: TRBJ2-7
length: 13
DNA: TGTGCCAGCAGCGGGACTAGCGGTGGTAAGCAGTACTTC
CDR3: CASSGTSGGKQYF

D: .
size: .
V: TRBV5-1
J: TRBJ2-5
length: 15
DNA: TGCGCCAGCAGCTTGGACGGGGGGCCCGCAAGGGCCCAGTACTTC
CDR3: CASSLDGGPARAQYF

D: .
size: .
V: TRBV10-3
J: TRBJ1-5
length: 14
DNA: TGTGCCATCAGTTACTTGCAGGGCAACCAGCCCCAGCATTTT
CDR3: CAISYLQGNQPQHF